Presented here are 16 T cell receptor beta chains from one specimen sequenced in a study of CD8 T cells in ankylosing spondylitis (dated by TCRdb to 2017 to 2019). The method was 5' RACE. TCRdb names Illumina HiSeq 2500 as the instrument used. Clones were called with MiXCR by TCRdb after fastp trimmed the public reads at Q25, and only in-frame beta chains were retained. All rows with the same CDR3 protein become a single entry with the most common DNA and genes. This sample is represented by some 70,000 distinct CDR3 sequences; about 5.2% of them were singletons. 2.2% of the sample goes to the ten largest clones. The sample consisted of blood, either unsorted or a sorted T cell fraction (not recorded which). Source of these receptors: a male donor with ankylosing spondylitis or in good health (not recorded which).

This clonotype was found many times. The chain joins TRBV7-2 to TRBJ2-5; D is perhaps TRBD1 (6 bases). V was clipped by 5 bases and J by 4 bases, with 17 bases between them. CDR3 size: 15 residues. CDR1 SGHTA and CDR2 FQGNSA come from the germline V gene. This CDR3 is CASSQPQGLRETQYF. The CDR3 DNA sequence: TGTGCCAGCAGCCAACCCCAGGGGTTGCGAGAGACCCAGTACTTC. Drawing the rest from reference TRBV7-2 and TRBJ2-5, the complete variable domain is GAGVSQSPSNKVTEKGKDVELRCDPISGHTALYWYRQSLGQGLEFLIYFQGNSAPDKSGLPSDRFSAERTGGSVSTLTIQRTQQEDSAVYLCASSQPQGLRETQYFGPGTRLLVL.

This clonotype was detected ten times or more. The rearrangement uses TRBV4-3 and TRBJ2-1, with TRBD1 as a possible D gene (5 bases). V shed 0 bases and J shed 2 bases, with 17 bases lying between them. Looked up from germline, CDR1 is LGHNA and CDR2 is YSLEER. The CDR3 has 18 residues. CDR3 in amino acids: CASSQEPTQVTTYNEQFF. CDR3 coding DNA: TGCGCCAGCAGCCAAGAGCCAACACAGGTCACTACCTACAATGAGCAGTTCTTC.

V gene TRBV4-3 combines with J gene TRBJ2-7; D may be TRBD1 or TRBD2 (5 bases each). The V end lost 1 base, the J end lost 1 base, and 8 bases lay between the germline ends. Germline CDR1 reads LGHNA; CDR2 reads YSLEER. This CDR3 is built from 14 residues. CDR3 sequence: CASSQGDVSYEQYF. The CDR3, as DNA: TGCGCCAGCAGCCAAGGGGACGTTTCCTACGAGCAGTACTTC.

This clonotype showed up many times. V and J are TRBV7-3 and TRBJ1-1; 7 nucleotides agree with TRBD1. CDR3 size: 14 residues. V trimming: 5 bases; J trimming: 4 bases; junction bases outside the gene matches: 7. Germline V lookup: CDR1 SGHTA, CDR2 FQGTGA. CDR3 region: CASSPVGDSTEAFF. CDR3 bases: TGTGCCAGCAGCCCCGTTGGGGACAGCACTGAAGCTTTCTTT.

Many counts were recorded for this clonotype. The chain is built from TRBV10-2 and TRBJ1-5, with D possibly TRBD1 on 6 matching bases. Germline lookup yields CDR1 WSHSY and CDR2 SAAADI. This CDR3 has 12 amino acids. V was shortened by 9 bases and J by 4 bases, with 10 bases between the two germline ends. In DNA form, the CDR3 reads TGCGCCAGTCAGGGGTCTAATCAGCCCCAGCATTTT. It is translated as CASQGSNQPQHF.

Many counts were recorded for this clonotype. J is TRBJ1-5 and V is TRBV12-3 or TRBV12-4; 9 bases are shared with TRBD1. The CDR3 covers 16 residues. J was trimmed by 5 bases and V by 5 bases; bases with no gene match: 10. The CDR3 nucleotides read TGTGCCAGCAGTATACTGCCGGGACAGGGTGATCAGCCCCAGCATTTT. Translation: CASSILPGQGDQPQHF.

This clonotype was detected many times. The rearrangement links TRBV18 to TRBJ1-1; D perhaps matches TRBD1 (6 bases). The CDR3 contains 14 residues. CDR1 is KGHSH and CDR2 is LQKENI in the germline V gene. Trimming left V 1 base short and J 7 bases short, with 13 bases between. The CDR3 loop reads CASSPLKQGNEAFF. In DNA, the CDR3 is TGTGCCAGCTCACCACTGAAACAGGGCAATGAAGCTTTCTTT.

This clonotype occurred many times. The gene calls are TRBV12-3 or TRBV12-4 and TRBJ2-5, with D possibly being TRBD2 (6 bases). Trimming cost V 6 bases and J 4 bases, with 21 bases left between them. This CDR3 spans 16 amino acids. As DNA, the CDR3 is TGTGCCAGCAGCCCGGGACGGCGTGGGCGGGGAGAGACCCAGTACTTC. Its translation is CASSPGRRGRGETQYF.

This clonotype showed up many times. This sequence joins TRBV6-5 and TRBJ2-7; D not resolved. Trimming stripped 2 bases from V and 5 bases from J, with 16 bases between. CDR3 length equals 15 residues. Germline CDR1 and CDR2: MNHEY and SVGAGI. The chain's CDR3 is CASSYPSQAPNEQYF. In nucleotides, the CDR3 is TGTGCCAGCAGTTACCCGTCCCAGGCTCCTAACGAGCAGTACTTC.

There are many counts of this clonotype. The CDR3 sequence: CSVDPLGRGYTF. CDR3 in DNA: TGCAGCGTTGATCCTCTTGGGCGCGGCTACACCTTC. The chain joins TRBV29-1 to TRBJ1-2; D gene ambiguous. Germline V gene data show CDR1 as SQVTM and CDR2 as ANQGSEA. Trimming pared 3 bases from V and 8 bases from J, leaving 13 bases between. This CDR3 comprises 12 residues.

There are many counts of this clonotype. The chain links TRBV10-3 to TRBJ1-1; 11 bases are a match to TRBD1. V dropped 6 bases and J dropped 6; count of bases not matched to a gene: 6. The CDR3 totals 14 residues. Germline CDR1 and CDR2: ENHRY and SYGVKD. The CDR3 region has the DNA TGTGCCATCAGCCCGGACAGGGGGCCCGCTGAAGCTTTCTTT. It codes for CAISPDRGPAEAFF.

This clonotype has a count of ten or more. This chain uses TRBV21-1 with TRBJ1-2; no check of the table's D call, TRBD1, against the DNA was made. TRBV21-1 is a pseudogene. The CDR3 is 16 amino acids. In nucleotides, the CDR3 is TGTGCCAGCAGCATCCAAAGTCAGCAGGGGGGATATGGCTACACCTTC. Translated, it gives CASSIQSQQGGYGYTF.

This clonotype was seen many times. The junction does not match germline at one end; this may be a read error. The CDR3 loop reads CASSPGTSGLRYNEQLF. The DNA of the CDR3 is TGCGCCAGCAGTCCCGGGACTAGCGGGTTAAGGTACAATGAGCAGCTCTTC. This sequence joins TRBV4-3 and TRBJ2-1; 12 positions match TRBD2. CDR1 is LGHNA and CDR2 is YSLEER in the germline V gene. The CDR3 runs to 17 residues.

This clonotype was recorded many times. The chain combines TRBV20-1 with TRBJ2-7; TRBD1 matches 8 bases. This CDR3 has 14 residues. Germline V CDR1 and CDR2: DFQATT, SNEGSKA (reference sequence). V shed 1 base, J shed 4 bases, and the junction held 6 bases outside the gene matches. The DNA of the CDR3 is TGCAGTGCTAGAGGACCAGGGGGCGAATACGAGCAGTACTTC. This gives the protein CSARGPGGEYEQYF.

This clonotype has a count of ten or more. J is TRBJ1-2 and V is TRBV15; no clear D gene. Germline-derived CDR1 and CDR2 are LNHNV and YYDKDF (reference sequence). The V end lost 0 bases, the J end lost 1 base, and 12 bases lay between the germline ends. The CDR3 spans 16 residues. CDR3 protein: CATSRDGTEINYGYTF. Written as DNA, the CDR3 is TGTGCCACCAGCAGAGATGGTACAGAAATTAACTATGGCTACACCTTC.

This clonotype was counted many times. Written as DNA, the CDR3 is TGTGCCAGTACCGGGGGGACCTCCTACGAGCAGTACTTC. The encoded protein is CASTGGTSYEQYF. This chain connects TRBV5-6 to TRBJ2-7; 7 positions match TRBD2. CDR3 length equals 13 residues. V was clipped by 8 bases and J by 0 bases; unmatched bases: 5. The V gene's germline CDR1 is SGHDT and CDR2 YYEEEE.